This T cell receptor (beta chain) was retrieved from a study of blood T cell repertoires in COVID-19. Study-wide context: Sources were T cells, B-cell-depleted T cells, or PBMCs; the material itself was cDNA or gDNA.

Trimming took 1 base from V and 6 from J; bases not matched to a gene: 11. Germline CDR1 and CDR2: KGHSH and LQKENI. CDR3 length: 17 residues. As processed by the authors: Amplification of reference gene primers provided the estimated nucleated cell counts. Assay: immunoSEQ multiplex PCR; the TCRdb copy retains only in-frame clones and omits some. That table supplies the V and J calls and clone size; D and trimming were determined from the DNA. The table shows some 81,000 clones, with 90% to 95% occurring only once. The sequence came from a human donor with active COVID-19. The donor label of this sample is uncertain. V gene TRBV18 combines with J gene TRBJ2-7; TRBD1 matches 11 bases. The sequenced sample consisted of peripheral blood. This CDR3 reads CASSPQQTGTGGSEQYF. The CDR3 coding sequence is TGTGCCAGCTCACCACAGCAAACCGGGACAGGGGGTAGCGAGCAGTACTTC.